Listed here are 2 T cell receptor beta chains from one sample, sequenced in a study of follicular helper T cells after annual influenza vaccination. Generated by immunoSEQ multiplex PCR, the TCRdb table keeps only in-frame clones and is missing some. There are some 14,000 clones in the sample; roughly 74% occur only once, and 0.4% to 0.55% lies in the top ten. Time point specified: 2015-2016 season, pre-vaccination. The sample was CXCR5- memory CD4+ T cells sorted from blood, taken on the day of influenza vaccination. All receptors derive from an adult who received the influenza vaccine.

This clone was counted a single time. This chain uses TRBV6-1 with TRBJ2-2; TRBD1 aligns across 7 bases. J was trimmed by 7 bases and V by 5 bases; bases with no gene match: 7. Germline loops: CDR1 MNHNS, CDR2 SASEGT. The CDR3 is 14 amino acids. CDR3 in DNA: TGTGCCAGCAGTCTTCAGGGGGAGTACGGGGAGCTGTTTTTT. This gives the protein CASSLQGEYGELFF.

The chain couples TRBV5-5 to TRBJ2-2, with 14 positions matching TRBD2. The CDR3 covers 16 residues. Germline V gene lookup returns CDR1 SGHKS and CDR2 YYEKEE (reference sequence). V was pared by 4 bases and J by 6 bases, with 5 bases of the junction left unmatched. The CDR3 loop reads CASSPTTSGGAGELFF. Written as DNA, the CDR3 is TGTGCCAGCAGCCCGACGACTAGCGGGGGGGCCGGGGAGCTGTTTTTT.